Each of the 10 T cell receptor beta chains below was sequenced from the same sample in a study of blood T cell repertoires in COVID-19. Libraries were prepared by immunoSEQ multiplex PCR; TCRdb keeps only in-frame clonotypes and omits some of them. The sample records some 89,000 clones, approximately 81% being singletons. The specimen was peripheral blood. Receptors originate from a man aged 55 to 70 with acute or convalescent COVID-19.

The rearrangement joins TRBV5-1 to TRBJ2-1; TRBD2 aligns across 7 bases. This CDR3 is 18 amino acids long. Germline V gene lookup returns CDR1 SGHRS and CDR2 YFSETQ. The V and J ends lost 0 bases and 6 bases, in that order; junction bases with no gene match: 15. The CDR3 reads CASSLGISGRASANEQFF. The CDR3 DNA reads as TGCGCCAGCAGCTTGGGCATTAGTGGGAGGGCCTCAGCCAATGAGCAGTTCTTC.

This chain joins TRBV5-1 and TRBJ2-5; 7 nucleotides align to TRBD2. CDR1 and CDR2 (germline): SGHRS, YFSETQ. The CDR3 runs to 16 residues. V was pared by 0 bases and J by 2 bases, with 7 bases of the junction left unmatched. CDR3 sequence: CASSLVMPSGQETQYF. In DNA form, the CDR3 reads TGCGCCAGCAGCTTGGTCATGCCTAGCGGTCAAGAGACCCAGTACTTC.

The rearrangement joins TRBV7-2 to TRBJ2-7, with 8 nucleotides matching TRBD1. This CDR3 is 15 amino acids long. V was clipped by 4 bases and J by 6 bases; unmatched bases: 11. Looked up from germline, CDR1 is SGHTA and CDR2 is FQGNSA. The CDR3 region has the DNA TGTGCCAGCAGCTCCTTTAGACAGGGGCCCAGCGAGCAGTACTTC. As protein: CASSSFRQGPSEQYF.

The V gene is TRBV19, the J gene TRBJ2-7; 7 bases fit TRBD2. With V trimmed by 3 bases and J by 0 bases, 2 bases remained unmatched. The V gene's germline CDR1 is LNHDA and CDR2 SQIVND (reference sequence). This CDR3 is 14 amino acids long. CDR3 DNA: TGTGCCAGTAGTATTGGCGGGAGCTCCTACGAGCAGTACTTC. Protein: CASSIGGSSYEQYF.

The chain combines TRBV5-6 with TRBJ1-2, with 7 bases lining up with TRBD1. This CDR3 is built from 16 residues. Per germline, CDR1 SGHDT and CDR2 YYEEEE. The junction had 8 bases not matched to a gene; V was cut back by 0 bases and J by 3 bases. This CDR3 reads CASSLGAGTADYGYTF. In DNA, the CDR3 is TGTGCCAGCAGCTTGGGGGCCGGGACAGCAGACTATGGCTACACCTTC.

The rearrangement uses TRBV5-4 and TRBJ2-7, with D possibly TRBD1 on 6 matching bases. The germline V gene encodes CDR1 SGHNT and CDR2 YYREEE (reference sequence). The CDR3 loop spans 14 amino acids. V was cut by 2 bases and J by 0 bases, with 9 bases left in between. The CDR3, as DNA: TGTGCCAGCAGCTTTGGACAGAGCTCCTACGAGCAGTACTTC. Its protein product is CASSFGQSSYEQYF.

The V and J genes are TRBV18 and TRBJ2-3, with 9 bases that match TRBD2. This CDR3 is 16 amino acids long. The germline V gene encodes CDR1 KGHSH and CDR2 LQKENI. V dropped 3 bases and J dropped 3; count of bases not matched to a gene: 7. This CDR3 is CASSPFLAGVTDTQYF. Written as DNA, the CDR3 is TGTGCCAGCTCACCGTTCTTAGCGGGGGTAACAGATACGCAGTATTTT.

This clone was observed a single time. The CDR3 DNA is TGCGCCAGCAGGGGACAGGCAAACAATGAGCAGTTCTTC. Its translation is CASRGQANNEQFF. V and J are TRBV5-1 and TRBJ2-1; 8 nucleotides line up with TRBD1. Germline-derived CDR1 and CDR2 are SGHRS and YFSETQ. The V and J ends lost 5 bases and 5 bases, in that order; junction bases with no gene match: 3. The CDR3 length is 13 residues.

The J gene is TRBJ1-3, the V gene TRBV3-1 (or the pseudogene TRBV3-2), with 9 nucleotides matching TRBD1. Per germline, CDR1 LGHDT and CDR2 YNNKEL (reference sequence). J gave up 0 bases and V 4 bases, and 7 bases lay outside the gene matches. The CDR3 has 17 amino acids. CDR3 protein: CASSLRGTGSSGNTIYF. The CDR3, as DNA: TGTGCCAGCAGCCTCCGTGGGACAGGGAGCTCTGGAAACACCATATATTTT.

The chain uses TRBV6-5 and TRBJ2-7, with 7 bases matching TRBD2. CDR1 is MNHEY and CDR2 is SVGAGI in the germline V gene. This CDR3 has 15 amino acids. V trimming: 6 bases; J trimming: 2 bases; junction bases outside the gene matches: 10. CDR3 protein: CASSIRGELTYEQYF. As DNA, the CDR3 is TGTGCCAGCAGCATACGGGGGGAGCTTACCTACGAGCAGTACTTC.